In its sample, the clone carrying this T cell receptor beta chain was seen a few times. Antigen specificity is unknown. The V end lost 4 bases, the J end lost 10 bases, and 24 bases lay between the germline ends. Germline CDR1 reads SGHDT; CDR2 reads YYEEEE. The length of the CDR3 is 16 residues. TCRdb processed the 5' RACE reads anew with MiXCR; each CDR3 protein has one entry. The sample has about 160,000 distinct CDR3 sequences, around 20% seen once. This entry is derived from a study of CD8 T cells in ankylosing spondylitis. General study points: The disease-linked clones had a CD8+ phenotype and low blood frequencies. Reportedly, disease-linked clones are significantly enriched in ankylosing spondylitis patients' matched synovial fluid.

The origin of this receptor is a male donor with ankylosing spondylitis or in good health (not recorded which). The V call is TRBV5-6, the J call TRBJ2-1; D may be TRBD1 or TRBD2 (5 bases each). Sample: blood, either unsorted or a sorted T cell fraction (not recorded which). CDR3 protein: CASSTGRGSRWGEQFF. The CDR3 DNA sequence: TGTGCCAGCAGCACTGGAAGAGGATCACGCTGGGGGGAGCAGTTCTTC.